The 2 T cell receptor beta chains presented below share a single source sample, sequenced in a study of T cell responses to AZD1222 COVID-19 vaccine. Assay used: immunoSEQ multiplex PCR; TCRdb lists only in-frame clones, some missing. The sample holds some 190,000 clones, 80% to 95% seen once. The sample here was peripheral blood, taken 28 days after the second AZD1222 dose. These receptors came from an adult who received the AZD1222 COVID-19 vaccine.

The V call is TRBV11-2, the J call TRBJ2-3; D may be TRBD1 or TRBD2 (5 bases each). The CDR3 contains 15 residues. Between the trimmed V and J ends, which lost 1 base and 2 bases, there was a span of 10 bases. The germline V gene encodes CDR1 SGHAT and CDR2 FQNNGV. The DNA of the CDR3 is TGTGCCAGCAGCTTAGTATGGGGGAACACAGATACGCAGTATTTT. It codes for CASSLVWGNTDTQYF.

V and J are TRBV3-1 (or the pseudogene TRBV3-2) and TRBJ1-1, with unresolved D. CDR1 is LGHDT, CDR2 YNNKEL, per germline (reference sequence). The CDR3 has 13 residues. V gave up 2 bases and J gave up 4 bases, with 8 bases separating them. The CDR3 reads CASSQRGSTEAFF. The CDR3 nucleotides read TGTGCCAGCAGCCAACGCGGAAGCACTGAAGCTTTCTTT.